A single sample gave rise to the 19 T cell receptor beta chains below, sequenced in a study of PD-L1 blockade in urothelial cancer. Generated by immunoSEQ multiplex PCR, the TCRdb table keeps only in-frame clones and is missing some. The table has roughly 130,000 clones, roughly 83% seen once. As for time point: pretreatment peripheral blood. The sample consisted of PBMCs, taken around atezolizumab (anti-PD-L1) treatment. These TCRs come from a man between 45 and 60 years old with urothelial cancer.

The gene calls are TRBV9 and TRBJ2-1; 8 nucleotides line up with TRBD2. The germline gives CDR1 SGDLS, CDR2 YYNGEE. The J segment lost 2 bases and the V segment lost 0 bases, leaving 13 bases of the junction unmatched. The CDR3 sequence is 19 residues long. CDR3 DNA: TGTGCCAGCAGCGTAGGACAAAAGAGAGCGGGAGAGACCTACAATGAGCAGTTCTTC. Protein product: CASSVGQKRAGETYNEQFF.

V gene TRBV5-1 combines with J gene TRBJ2-2; TRBD2 agrees at 11 bases. After removal of 7 bases from V and 4 bases from J, the junction contained 12 bases not matched to a gene. Germline loops: CDR1 SGHRS, CDR2 YFSETQ. The length of the CDR3 is 17 residues. The CDR3 region is CASVPLAGERGTGELFF. The CDR3 DNA reads TGCGCCAGCGTACCACTAGCGGGAGAACGCGGCACCGGGGAGCTGTTTTTT.

The CDR3: CASSPGAAEAFF. The DNA for the CDR3 is TGTGCCAGCAGTCCAGGGGCAGCTGAAGCTTTCTTT. The V and J genes are TRBV2 and TRBJ1-1, with TRBD1 as a possible D gene (6 bases). The germline V gene encodes CDR1 SNHLY and CDR2 FYNNEI. Trimming removed 5 bases from V and 6 bases from J, with 10 bases in between. The CDR3 is 12 amino acids.

The genes are TRBV19 and TRBJ2-1; the match to TRBD2 covers 12 bases. The CDR3 covers 15 residues. Losses at the gene ends were 6 bases for V and 3 bases for J; bases not matched to a gene: 3. Germline CDR1 LNHDA, CDR2 SQIVND (reference sequence). This CDR3 reads CASRQTSGGYNEQFF. DNA of the CDR3: TGTGCCAGTAGGCAGACTAGCGGGGGCTACAATGAGCAGTTCTTC.

The CDR3: CSGEPRETQYF. CDR3 in DNA: TGCAGTGGCGAGCCCCGTGAGACCCAGTACTTC. The chain carries TRBV20-1 and TRBJ2-5; the D is unclear. The CDR3 is 11 amino acids. Germline V gene lookup returns CDR1 DFQATT and CDR2 SNEGSKA (reference sequence). The germline V and J ends were trimmed by 7 bases and 5 bases, with 11 bases remaining between them.

V is TRBV2 and J is TRBJ1-4; D is perhaps TRBD1 (6 bases). V gave up 4 bases and J gave up 3 bases, with 12 bases separating them. Germline CDR1 and CDR2: SNHLY and FYNNEI. The length of the CDR3 is 15 residues. CDR3 sequence reads: CASSATGLANEKLFF. The CDR3 DNA is TGTGCCAGCAGTGCCACAGGGTTAGCTAATGAAAAACTGTTTTTT.

The chain is built from TRBV2 and TRBJ2-7, with TRBD2 as a possible D gene (6 bases). The V end was cut by 6 bases, the J end by 2 bases, with 11 bases between. Germline assignment: CDR1 SNHLY and CDR2 FYNNEI. The CDR3 runs to 13 residues. The CDR3 DNA is TGTGCCAGCAGGGAGGGCGGACCCTACGAGCAGTACTTC. This sequence encodes CASREGGPYEQYF.

This chain connects TRBV30 to TRBJ1-2; D not resolved. Germline CDR1 reads GTSNPN; CDR2 reads SVGIG (reference sequence). This CDR3 has 12 amino acids. V was cut by 4 bases and J by 1 base, with 7 bases left in between. CDR3 nucleotide sequence: TGTGCCTGGACAGATTTTAACTATGGCTACACCTTC. This codes for CAWTDFNYGYTF.

This sequence joins TRBV9 and TRBJ2-5, with D perhaps matching TRBD1 (6 bases). The CDR3 is 14 residues long. Germline loops: CDR1 SGDLS, CDR2 YYNGEE. With 1 base removed from V and 2 bases from J, the gap between germline ends came to 9 bases. The CDR3 loop reads CASSVQGSQETQYF. The DNA for the CDR3 is TGTGCCAGCAGCGTACAGGGGTCTCAAGAGACCCAGTACTTC.

The DNA of the CDR3 is TGTGCCTGTGGGACAGGAGGACTAGCCAAAAACATTCAGTACTTC. Its translation is CACGTGGLAKNIQYF. This chain uses TRBV30 with TRBJ2-4, with 8 bases that match TRBD1. V was clipped by 6 bases and J by 0 bases; unmatched bases: 7. The CDR3 length is 15 residues. Germline CDR1 and CDR2: GTSNPN and SVGIG (reference sequence).

This clone has a single count. The CDR3 region is CASSLAGQGISYEQYF. CDR3 nucleotides: TGCGCCAGCAGCTTGGCCGGACAGGGCATCTCCTACGAGCAGTACTTC. The chain couples TRBV5-1 to TRBJ2-7, with 8 nucleotides matching TRBD1. The CDR3 is 16 amino acids. Per germline, CDR1 SGHRS and CDR2 YFSETQ. Trimming removed 0 bases from V and 0 bases from J; junction bases left unmatched: 5.

The chain joins TRBV6-5 to TRBJ2-5; a weak D match, TRBD2 (5 bases). Trimming cost V 7 bases and J 1 base, with 10 bases left between them. CDR3 length: 13 residues. Germline-derived CDR1 and CDR2 are MNHEY and SVGAGI. CDR3: CASTDGIQETQYF. Here the CDR3 DNA reads TGTGCCAGCACCGACGGGATCCAAGAGACCCAGTACTTC.

V usage is TRBV6-5 and J usage is TRBJ2-7; maybe TRBD1 (6 bases). Deletions cut 5 bases from V and 6 bases from J, with 17 bases between. The CDR3 is 14 residues long. Germline V lookup: CDR1 MNHEY, CDR2 SVGAGI. CDR3 sequence (DNA): TGTGCCAGCAGTAAGCAGGGGATGCGTTTCGAGCAGTACTTC. Translated: CASSKQGMRFEQYF.

This clone was counted once. This chain links TRBV18 with TRBJ1-1; 8 positions agree with TRBD1. V gave up 6 bases and J gave up 4 bases; unmatched junction bases: 7. The CDR3 spans 14 residues. Germline values: CDR1 KGHSH, CDR2 LQKENI. The CDR3 loop reads CASSLLDRATEAFF. The CDR3 region has the DNA TGTGCCAGCTCCCTACTGGACAGGGCCACTGAAGCTTTCTTT.

The chain combines TRBV25-1 with TRBJ1-1, with D perhaps matching TRBD1 (6 bases). V dropped 4 bases and J dropped 2 bases, with 14 bases sitting between them. There are 15 residues in the CDR3. From germline, CDR1 is MGHDK and CDR2 SYGVNS. Here the CDR3 reads CASSARTDSNTEAFF. CDR3 DNA: TGTGCCAGCAGTGCCCGGACAGACTCTAACACTGAAGCTTTCTTT.

V usage is TRBV5-4 and J usage is TRBJ1-2, with TRBD1 matching 7 bases. The CDR3 runs to 14 residues. With 3 bases clipped from V and 8 bases from J, the junction kept 10 bases outside the gene matches. The germline V gene encodes CDR1 SGHNT and CDR2 YYREEE (reference sequence). The CDR3, as DNA: TGTGCCAGCAGCTCCGCCGGGCAGGGGGAAGGCTACACCTTC. It yields the protein CASSSAGQGEGYTF.

The rearrangement uses TRBV7-6 and TRBJ2-5, with 15 bases lining up with TRBD2. Germline-derived CDR1 and CDR2 are SGHVS and FNYEAQ. The trim removed 4 bases at V and 5 bases at J, leaving 5 bases unmatched. This CDR3 region has 16 residues. The DNA for the CDR3 is TGTGCCAGCAGCTCTGGACTAGCGGGAGGGCGGGAGACCCAGTACTTC. This codes for CASSSGLAGGRETQYF.

This sequence joins TRBV5-8 and TRBJ1-1, with D hard to call. The CDR3 runs to 12 residues. The V end was cut by 1 base, the J end by 8 bases, with 9 bases between. The germline V gene encodes CDR1 SGHTS and CDR2 YDEGEE. CDR3 in amino acids: CASSLFHKEAFF. CDR3 in DNA: TGTGCCAGCAGCTTGTTTCACAAGGAAGCTTTCTTT.

The chain links TRBV6-5 to TRBJ1-5; no firm D call. The length of the CDR3 is 15 residues. Germline loops: CDR1 MNHEY, CDR2 SVGAGI. The germline V and J ends were trimmed by 0 bases and 0 bases, with 6 bases remaining between them. The CDR3 nucleotides are TGTGCCAGCAGTTACTCGCTCTATAGCAATCAGCCCCAGCATTTT. It translates to CASSYSLYSNQPQHF.